The clone carrying this T cell receptor (beta chain) was observed a handful of times. The sample belongs to a study of early T cells in non-severe SARS-CoV-2 infection. A single record per CDR3 protein comes from TCRdb applying MiXCR to the 5' RACE reads. The repertoire consists of 80,000 to 100,000 distinct CDR3 sequences, with approximately 9.9% occurring once and the leading ten covering around 4.3%. The sequencing here drew on whole blood, taken at baseline. The source of this sequence is an adult who was a healthcare worker with PCR-confirmed SARS-CoV-2 infection or an uninfected control (not recorded which).

DNA for the CDR3: TGCGCCAGCACCTCTGCCTCTAGCGGCTCCAATGAGCAGTTCTTC. It is translated as CASTSASSGSNEQFF. The V gene is TRBV5-1, the J gene TRBJ2-1; TRBD2 matches 7 bases. V dropped 6 bases and J dropped 6; count of bases not matched to a gene: 12. Germline V lookup: CDR1 SGHRS, CDR2 YFSETQ. CDR3 length: 15 residues. Supplemented by reference TRBV5-1 and TRBJ2-1, the full variable domain reads KAGVTQTPRYLIKTRGQQVTLSCSPISGHRSVSWYQQTPGQGLQFLFEYFSETQRNKGNFPGRFSGRQFSNSRSEMNVSTLELGDSALYLCASTSASSGSNEQFFGPGTRLTVL.